The 9 T cell receptor beta chains listed next were all sequenced from one sample in a study of CD8 T cells in ankylosing spondylitis. TCRdb redid the calling of the 5' RACE reads with MiXCR, one entry per CDR3 protein. The table includes 200,000 to 300,000 distinct CDR3 sequences, over 8.5% detected once. The sequenced sample was blood, either unsorted or a sorted T cell fraction (not recorded which). These receptors originate from a male donor with ankylosing spondylitis or in good health (not recorded which).

This clonotype was recorded at least ten times. The chain is built from TRBV5-1 and TRBJ1-1, with TRBD1 matching 8 bases. The CDR3 has 15 residues. J gave up 2 bases and V 4 bases, and 7 bases lay outside the gene matches. Germline V CDR1 and CDR2: SGHRS, YFSETQ. In DNA form, the CDR3 reads TGCGCCAGCAGCAGTGCTACAGGGGGTAACACTGAAGCTTTCTTT. Protein sequence: CASSSATGGNTEAFF.

This clonotype was picked up many times. This chain uses TRBV7-2 with TRBJ2-3, with 8 bases aligning to TRBD1. CDR3 length equals 14 residues. The V segment lost 3 bases and the J segment 3 bases; nucleotides outside the gene matches: 2. The germline gives CDR1 SGHTA, CDR2 FQGNSA. The CDR3 nucleotides read TGTGCCAGCAGCTTGAGACAGGGGACAGATACGCAGTATTTT. It translates to CASSLRQGTDTQYF.

In this sample, this clonotype turned up many times. The V call is TRBV5-1, the J call TRBJ2-2; 7 bases are shared with TRBD1. Trimming removed 4 bases from V and 4 bases from J; junction bases left unmatched: 7. From germline, CDR1 is SGHRS and CDR2 YFSETQ. The CDR3 totals 15 residues. CDR3 protein: CASSLRTGTTGELFF. The CDR3 nucleotides read TGCGCCAGCAGCCTAAGGACAGGAACCACCGGGGAGCTGTTTTTT.

There are many counts of this clonotype. The chain combines TRBV6-2 or TRBV6-3 with TRBJ2-2; D remains ambiguous. Germline CDR1 reads MNHEY; CDR2 reads SVGEGT. V shed 10 bases and J shed 3 bases, with 18 bases lying between them. This CDR3 contains 15 residues. The CDR3: CATALTSRDTGELFF. DNA of the CDR3: TGTGCCACCGCGCTGACCAGTCGGGACACCGGGGAGCTGTTTTTT.

This clonotype was picked up many times. The J gene is TRBJ2-5, the V gene TRBV20-1, with D hard to call. The CDR3 length is 12 residues. Germline V gene lookup returns CDR1 DFQATT and CDR2 SNEGSKA (reference sequence). V was cut by 2 bases and J by 5 bases, with 9 bases left in between. CDR3 loop: CSARKGSETQYF. Here the CDR3 DNA reads TGCAGTGCTAGAAAGGGCTCGGAGACCCAGTACTTC.

This clonotype appeared a few times. The V call is TRBV3-1, the J call TRBJ1-5; D possibly corresponds to TRBD1 (5 bases). The V and J ends lost 1 base and 7 bases respectively, with 11 bases between them. CDR3 size: 14 residues. The germline gives CDR1 LGHDT, CDR2 YNNKEL (reference sequence). The CDR3 reads CASSQVQGRQPQHF. Here the CDR3 DNA reads TGTGCCAGCAGCCAAGTGCAGGGCAGACAGCCCCAGCATTTT.

In this sample, this clonotype turned up many times. V gene TRBV5-1 combines with J gene TRBJ1-1; no reliable D call. Deletions cut 3 bases from V and 7 bases from J, with 13 bases between. The germline V gene has CDR1 SGHRS and CDR2 YFSETQ. This CDR3 has 13 residues. DNA of the CDR3: TGCGCCAGCAGCTATGAACTTCCGAGTGAAGCTTTCTTT. Protein: CASSYELPSEAFF.

There are many counts of this clonotype. The chain employs TRBV7-8 and TRBJ1-5, with TRBD1 matching over 9 bases. V shed 4 bases, J shed 7 bases, and the junction held 8 bases outside the gene matches. Germline assignment: CDR1 SGHVS and CDR2 FQNEAQ. The CDR3 extends over 15 amino acids. In DNA, the CDR3 is TGTGCCAGCAGCTCCCTCGGGACAGGGAGGCAGCCCCAGCATTTT. It is translated as CASSSLGTGRQPQHF.

To note about this clonotype: Germline and junction disagree at one end, which may indicate a read error. The rearrangement uses TRBV7-7 and TRBJ2-1; 8 positions agree with TRBD1. The germline V gene encodes CDR1 SSHAT and CDR2 FNYEAQ (reference sequence). This CDR3 spans 13 amino acids. DNA of the CDR3: TGTGCTAGCAGCTTGGACAGGGACAATGAGCAGTTCTTC. This codes for CASSLDRDNEQFF.